This TCR beta chain was identified during a study of T cells after yellow fever vaccination (dated by TCRdb to the late 2010s). Looking at the study overall: The SMART-Seq v4 Ultra Low Input RNA kit was used to prepare libraries from fractions with low cell numbers. Bulk TCR alpha and beta repertoires were sequenced longitudinally to track T-cell clones before and after primary and booster YFV17D yellow fever vaccination. Two healthy male donors made up the cohort, one aged 18 to 29 years and the other aged 30 to 39 years. Bulk PBMC replicates and cell subsets were isolated from blood drawn at multiple timepoints before and after both primary and secondary immunization. What the research found in general, with its limitations: After the booster, most clones that had expanded after primary vaccination were detected again (almost 97% of CD4 and around 88% of CD8), suggesting broad maintenance of memory. Compared with the primary T-cell response, the secondary T-cell response was faster but weaker, reaching its peak on day 5 rather than on day 15. Because the study included only two donors, the extent to which the findings can be generalized is limited. A small fraction of clonotypes showed up in both the CD4 and CD8 compartments, probably as a result of convergent recombination. FACS-sorted repertoires could contain abundant contaminating clonotypes from the bulk population, so computational filtering was required.

Notes on this clonotype: The antigen it recognizes is unknown. No per-base quality is available; no much larger clone lies one base away.

TCR cDNA was made using 5'RACE template switching, a step that added a universal primer site and unique molecular identifiers. Priming for cDNA synthesis came from both the TCR alpha and TCR beta constant segments. Library amplification used two PCR steps, and the second PCR step added sample barcodes and sequencing adapters. Sequencing of the libraries was done on either Illumina HiSeq 2500 (2x100 bp) or NovaSeq (2x150 bp). As for how the authors treated the data: Reads were demultiplexed and collapsed into UMI consensus sequences with MIGEC, and V(D)J alignment was performed with MiXCR. Vaccine-responding clonotypes were identified with edgeR using replicate PBMC samples, with FDR below 0.01 and a log2 fold change above 5 up to day 15 being required. CD4 or CD8 identity was assigned to each bulk clonotype according to whether the clonotype was present at higher abundance in the sequenced CD4 repertoire or the sequenced CD8 repertoire. TCRdb cleaned the public reads at Q25 with fastp, built clones with MiXCR and kept in-frame beta chains. Every distinct CDR3 protein forms one entry, paired with its most common genes and DNA. It is TCRdb's table, rather than the study itself, that gives the V and J calls and clone size. The sample table lists 550,000 to 750,000 distinct CDR3 sequences, less than 15% of them with a count of one. The biggest ten clones account for over 11% of the sample.

The label giving this sample's treatment or condition can be read as: live attenuated yellow fever vaccine strain. At each blood-draw timepoint, two biological replicates of bulk PBMCs were obtained. A standard Ficoll-Paque protocol was used to isolate PBMCs from peripheral blood. TriZol was used to extract RNA from bulk PBMCs, CD4 and CD8 fractions, and dextramer-positive and dextramer-negative fractions. Counted from cysteine to phenylalanine, this CDR3 has 14 amino acids. Only the CDR3 region is kept as DNA, spanning 42 bases read in frame from base 1. The germline V gene (reference sequence) sets CDR1 to SGHKS and CDR2 to YYEKEE. Germline trimming amounts to 3 bases on V and 5 bases on J, with 8 as the count of junction bases outside the gene matches.

Here the chain combines TRBV5-5 and TRBJ2-7; 7 junctional bases match TRBD2. The sequences come from PBMCs, collected on the day of the yellow fever booster vaccination. This clonotype was obtained from a man younger than 40 who received the YFV17D yellow fever vaccine. For the CDR3, the sequence is CASSSAVAGDEQYF. The nucleotide sequence is given as TGTGCCAGCAGCTCGGCTGTAGCGGGTGACGAGCAGTACTTC.